The T cell receptor beta chain under discussion was sequenced for a study of technical replicates of blood from several donors. Sequencing used immunoSEQ multiplex PCR; TCRdb keeps in-frame clones, though not all of them. The profile shows tens of thousands of clones, 90% to 95% of them singletons. The CDR3 contains 15 residues. Looked up from germline, CDR1 is SGHRS and CDR2 is YFSETQ. Trimming stripped 2 bases from V and 2 bases from J, with 14 bases between. This clonotype originated in a human donor in good health. The gene calls are TRBV5-1 and TRBJ2-7; D is unclear. The specimen sequenced was T cells isolated from PBMCs. As DNA, the CDR3 is TGCGCCAGCAGCTTAAGTCTAGTCTTCGCCTACGAGCAGTACTTC. As protein: CASSLSLVFAYEQYF. The variable domain in full, with the rest retrieved from reference TRBV5-1 and TRBJ2-7, is KAGVTQTPRYLIKTRGQQVTLSCSPISGHRSVSWYQQTPGQGLQFLFEYFSETQRNKGNFPGRFSGRQFSNSRSEMNVSTLELGDSALYLCASSLSLVFAYEQYFGPGTRLTVT.